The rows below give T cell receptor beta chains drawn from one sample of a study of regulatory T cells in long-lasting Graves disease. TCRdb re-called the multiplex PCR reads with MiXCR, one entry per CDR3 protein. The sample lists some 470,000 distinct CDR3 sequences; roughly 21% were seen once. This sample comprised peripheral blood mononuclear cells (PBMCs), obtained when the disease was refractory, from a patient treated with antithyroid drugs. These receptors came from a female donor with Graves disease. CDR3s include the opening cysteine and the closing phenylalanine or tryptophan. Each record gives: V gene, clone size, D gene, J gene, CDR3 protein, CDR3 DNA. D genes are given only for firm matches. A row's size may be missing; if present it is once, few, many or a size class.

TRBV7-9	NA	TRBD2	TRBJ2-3	CASSTGQLGGRATDTQYF	TGTGCCAGCAGCACCGGACAGTTAGGCGGGAGGGCCACAGATACGCAGTATTTT
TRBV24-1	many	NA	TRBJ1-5	CATSDRSGQPQHF	TGTGCCACCAGTGATCGATCGGGTCAGCCCCAGCATTTT
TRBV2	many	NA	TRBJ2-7	CASLADSYEQYF	TGTGCCAGCCTTGCAGATTCCTACGAGCAGTACTTC
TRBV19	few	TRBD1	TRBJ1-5	CASSPTGTVFGVSGQPQHF	TGTGCCAGTAGTCCCACGGGGACAGTCTTCGGGGTATCGGGTCAGCCCCAGCATTTT
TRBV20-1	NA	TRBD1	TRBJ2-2	CSARAWDRAGGELFF	TGCAGTGCTAGAGCCTGGGACAGGGCTGGCGGGGAGCTGTTTTTT
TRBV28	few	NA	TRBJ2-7	CASSSQPSEQYF	TGTGCCAGCAGCAGTCAGCCAAGCGAGCAGTACTTC
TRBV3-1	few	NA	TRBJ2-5	CASSAQGGQETQYF	TGTGCCAGCAGCGCCCAGGGGGGACAAGAGACCCAGTACTTC
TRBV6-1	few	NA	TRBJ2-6	CASRNSGDAGANVLTF	TGTGCCAGCAGGAACTCAGGGGACGCTGGGGCCAACGTCCTGACTTTC
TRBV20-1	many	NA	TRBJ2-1	CSASPNLDEQFF	TGCAGTGCTAGCCCAAATTTGGATGAGCAGTTCTTC
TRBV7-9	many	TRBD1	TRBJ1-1	CASSLGTGIDLNTEAFF	TGTGCCAGCAGCTTAGGGACAGGGATCGACCTGAACACTGAAGCTTTCTTT
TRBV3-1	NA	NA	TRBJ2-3	CASSQGSHTDTQYF	TGTGCCAGCAGCCAGGGCAGCCATACAGATACGCAGTATTTT
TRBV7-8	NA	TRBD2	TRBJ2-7	CASIPGGASGTYEQYF	TGTGCCAGCATTCCCGGGGGGGCTAGCGGGACCTACGAGCAGTACTTC
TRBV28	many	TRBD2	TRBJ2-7	CASRASGGPFYEQYF	TGTGCCAGCAGGGCTAGCGGGGGCCCCTTCTACGAGCAGTACTTC
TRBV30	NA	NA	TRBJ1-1	CAWTGYGAEAFF	TGTGCCTGGACAGGCTATGGCGCTGAAGCTTTCTTT
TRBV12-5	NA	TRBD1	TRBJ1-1	CASGGDSLPEAFF	TGTGCTAGTGGTGGGGACAGTCTCCCTGAAGCTTTCTTT
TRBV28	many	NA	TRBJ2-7	CASSLSIREQYF	TGTGCCAGCAGTTTATCTATACGAGAGCAGTACTTC
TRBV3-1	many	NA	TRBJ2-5	CASSQWGETQYF	TGTGCCAGCAGCCAATGGGGAGAGACCCAGTACTTC
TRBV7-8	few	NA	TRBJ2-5	CASSTNQQGIQETQYF	TGTGCCAGCAGCACAAACCAACAGGGAATACAAGAGACCCAGTACTTC
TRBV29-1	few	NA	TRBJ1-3	CSVEGTRGTKGNTIYF	TGCAGCGTTGAAGGTACTCGGGGGACGAAAGGAAACACCATATATTTT
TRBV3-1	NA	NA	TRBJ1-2	CASSQDFGGGYTF	TGTGCCAGCAGCCAAGATTTCGGTGGTGGCTACACCTTC
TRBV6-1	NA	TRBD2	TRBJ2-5	CATLRGVPETQYF	TGTGCCACCCTCCGGGGGGTGCCGGAGACCCAGTACTTC
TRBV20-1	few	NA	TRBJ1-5	CSALPANPVSNQPQHF	TGCAGTGCTCTCCCCGCCAACCCGGTTAGCAATCAGCCCCAGCATTTT
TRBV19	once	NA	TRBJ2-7	CATGQPYEQYF	TGTGCCACCGGACAACCCTACGAGCAGTACTTC
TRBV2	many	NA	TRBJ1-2	CASRRSEQRNYGYTF	TGTGCCAGCAGACGATCGGAGCAGCGTAACTATGGCTACACCTTC
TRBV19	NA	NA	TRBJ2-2	CASSMGYANTGELFF	TGTGCCAGTAGTATGGGGTATGCGAACACCGGGGAGCTGTTTTTT
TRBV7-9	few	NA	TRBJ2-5	CASSPPVAVQETQYF	TGTGCCAGCAGCCCCCCGGTGGCGGTACAAGAGACCCAGTACTTC
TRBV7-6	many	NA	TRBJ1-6	CASSLEPKGLNSPLHF	TGTGCCAGCAGCTTAGAGCCCAAAGGCCTAAATTCACCCCTCCACTTT
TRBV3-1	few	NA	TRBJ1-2	CASSLPGLDYGYTF	TGTGCCAGCAGCCTCCCAGGGTTGGACTATGGCTACACCTTC
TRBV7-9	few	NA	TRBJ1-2	CASSPAGPTGNYTF	TGTGCCAGCAGCCCAGCAGGGCCGACCGGGAACTACACCTTC
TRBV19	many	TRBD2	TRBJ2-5	CASSILLAGETQYF	TGTGCCAGTAGTATTCTACTAGCGGGAGAGACCCAGTACTTC
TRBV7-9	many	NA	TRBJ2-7	CASSLDGSSYEQYF	TGTGCCAGCAGCTTAGATGGCAGCAGCTACGAGCAGTACTTC
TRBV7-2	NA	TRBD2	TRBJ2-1	CASSSRLAGDGDEQFF	TGTGCCAGCAGCTCTAGACTAGCGGGAGATGGGGATGAGCAGTTCTTC
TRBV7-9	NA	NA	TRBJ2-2	CASSQESHSRYPNTGELFF	TGTGCCAGCAGCCAGGAGTCCCACTCCCGCTACCCAAACACCGGGGAGCTGTTTTTT
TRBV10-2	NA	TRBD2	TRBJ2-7	CTSSPEREKVYEQYF	TGCACCAGCAGTCCCGAGCGGGAGAAGGTCTACGAGCAGTACTTC
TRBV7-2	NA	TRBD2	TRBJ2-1	CASLAGLWNEQFF	TGTGCCAGCCTAGCGGGGTTGTGGAATGAGCAGTTCTTC
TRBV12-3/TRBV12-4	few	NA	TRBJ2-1	CASSLGPRGYNEQFF	TGTGCCAGCAGTTTAGGGCCGAGGGGATACAATGAGCAGTTCTTC
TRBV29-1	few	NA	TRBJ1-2	CSVEWVKNYGYTF	TGCAGCGTTGAATGGGTTAAAAACTATGGCTACACCTTC
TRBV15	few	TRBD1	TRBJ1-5	CATSRGTVSNQPQHF	TGTGCCACCAGCAGGGGGACAGTTTCAAATCAGCCCCAGCATTTT
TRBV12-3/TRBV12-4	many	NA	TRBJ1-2	CASFLPAYGYTF	TGTGCCAGTTTCCTTCCCGCCTATGGCTACACCTTC
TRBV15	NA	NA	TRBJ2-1	CATSRAGWSYNEQFF	TGTGCCACCAGCAGAGCCGGGTGGAGCTACAATGAGCAGTTCTTC
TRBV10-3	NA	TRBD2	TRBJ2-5	CAVRREGRRETQYF	TGTGCCGTGAGGCGGGAGGGCCGTCGAGAGACCCAGTACTTC
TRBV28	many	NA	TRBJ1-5	CASSLLEYSNQPQHF	TGTGCCAGCAGTTTACTGGAATATAGCAATCAGCCCCAGCATTTT
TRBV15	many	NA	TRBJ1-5	CATSRGGQGGQPQHF	TGTGCCACCAGCAGAGGCGGGCAGGGCGGTCAGCCCCAGCATTTT
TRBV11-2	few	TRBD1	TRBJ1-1	CASSTPRGLNTEAFF	TGTGCCAGCAGCACCCCCAGGGGGCTGAACACTGAAGCTTTCTTT
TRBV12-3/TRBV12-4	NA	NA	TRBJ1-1	CASSPMGSVHTEAFF	TGTGCCAGCAGCCCAATGGGGAGCGTCCACACTGAAGCTTTCTTT